The T cell receptor (beta chain) under discussion was sequenced for a study of blood T cell repertoires in COVID-19. Study at large: Some COVID-19 samples were acute and others convalescent; all came from the United States, Italy and Spain. Nucleic acid was either cDNA or gDNA, and it came from T cells, B-cell-depleted T cells, or PBMCs.

Original analysis: For nucleated cells, counts were estimated from reference gene primer amplification. Data came from immunoSEQ multiplex PCR; TCRdb stores just in-frame clones and leaves some out. That table gives V, J and clone size, and the DNA gave D and trimming. This repertoire shows about 58,000 clones, about 76% found once; its top ten account for about 29%. This CDR3 comprises 17 residues. V shed 1 base, J shed 0 bases, and the junction held 5 bases outside the gene matches. Germline values: CDR1 MGHRA, CDR2 YSYEKL. This clonotype was obtained from a human donor in a cohort sampled during active COVID-19. Sequencing input: peripheral blood. The chain recombines TRBV4-1 with TRBJ2-3, with 9 bases identical to TRBD2. DNA of the CDR3: TGCGCCAGCAGCCAAGGGTGGCGGGAGGGGAGCACAGATACGCAGTATTTT. This translates into CASSQGWREGSTDTQYF.